The 9 T cell receptor beta chains reported below all come from one sample, sequenced in a study of T cells after yellow fever vaccination. TCRdb re-derived calls from the 5' RACE reads in MiXCR, one entry per CDR3 protein. The table includes a few hundred thousand distinct CDR3 sequences, about 8.3% detected once. The source was PBMCs, collected roughly 45 days after the first yellow fever vaccination. These receptors were obtained from a man aged 18 to 35 who received the YFV17D yellow fever vaccine.

The chain combines TRBV6-1 with TRBJ1-5; D is unclear. Germline CDR1 reads MNHNS; CDR2 reads SASEGT. CDR3 length: 13 residues. Deletions cut 6 bases from V and 5 bases from J, with 11 bases between. CDR3 region: CASSGRAHQPQHF. For the CDR3, the DNA is TGTGCCAGCAGCGGACGGGCCCATCAGCCCCAGCATTTT.

This chain uses TRBV5-1 with TRBJ1-2, with unresolved D. Germline V lookup: CDR1 SGHRS, CDR2 YFSETQ. CDR3 length equals 12 residues. V was cut by 1 base and J by 4 bases, with 5 bases left in between. The CDR3 DNA sequence: TGCGCCAGCAGCTTGAACCCCTATGGCTACACCTTC. This gives the protein CASSLNPYGYTF. The variable domain in full, with the rest retrieved from reference TRBV5-1 and TRBJ1-2, is KAGVTQTPRYLIKTRGQQVTLSCSPISGHRSVSWYQQTPGQGLQFLFEYFSETQRNKGNFPGRFSGRQFSNSRSEMNVSTLELGDSALYLCASSLNPYGYTFGSGTRLTVV.

This clonotype was observed a few times. The rearrangement joins TRBV7-2 to TRBJ2-7; D is uncertain. Trimming left V 0 bases short and J 4 bases short, with 13 bases between. This CDR3 has 15 residues. CDR1 is SGHTA, CDR2 FQGNSA, per germline. CDR3 residues: CASSLAAPGQYEQYF. CDR3 sequence (DNA): TGTGCCAGCAGCTTAGCGGCCCCGGGTCAGTACGAGCAGTACTTC. The full variable domain, with the rest looked up from reference TRBV7-2 and TRBJ2-7, is GAGVSQSPSNKVTEKGKDVELRCDPISGHTALYWYRQSLGQGLEFLIYFQGNSAPDKSGLPSDRFSAERTGGSVSTLTIQRTQQEDSAVYLCASSLAAPGQYEQYFGPGTRLTVT.

This clonotype was seen many times. This chain connects TRBV6-5 to TRBJ2-5, with TRBD1 matching over 9 bases. Germline CDR1 and CDR2: MNHEY and SVGAGI. The CDR3 has 14 residues. V lost 2 bases and J lost 3; bases outside the gene matches: 1. The CDR3 region has the DNA TGTGCCAGCAGTTACGGGACAGGGAAAGAGACCCAGTACTTC. Amino acid sequence: CASSYGTGKETQYF.

This clonotype has more than one count but fewer than ten. The chain recombines TRBV6-5 with TRBJ2-7, with a tentative D call TRBD1 (6 bases). This CDR3 has 14 residues. Trimming took off 6 bases at V and 2 bases at J, with 14 bases between the two ends. The V gene's germline CDR1 is MNHEY and CDR2 SVGAGI. Here the CDR3 DNA reads TGTGCCAGCAGATCCTCGACAGGACCCTACGAGCAGTACTTC. Translated, it gives CASRSSTGPYEQYF.

The gene calls are TRBV7-2 and TRBJ2-5; 14 positions agree with TRBD2. CDR1 and CDR2 from the germline V gene are SGHTA and FQGNSA. This CDR3 is 17 amino acids long. V was pared by 1 base and J by 1 base, with 2 bases of the junction left unmatched. CDR3 region: CASSLGGTSGSQETQYF. In DNA, the CDR3 is TGTGCCAGCAGCTTAGGAGGGACTAGCGGGAGCCAAGAGACCCAGTACTTC.

This clonotype was seen only a few times. The chain is built from TRBV29-1 and TRBJ1-1; D unresolved. This CDR3 spans 10 amino acids. V was clipped by 4 bases and J by 6 bases, with 6 bases between them. The V gene's germline CDR1 is SQVTM and CDR2 ANQGSEA. The DNA for the CDR3 is TGCAGCGTTGGGTCTCCTGAAGCTTTCTTT. Protein: CSVGSPEAFF.

In its sample, this clonotype was seen once. This rearrangement joins TRBV19 to TRBJ2-7; no firm D call. CDR3 length: 15 amino acids. Per germline, CDR1 LNHDA and CDR2 SQIVND (reference sequence). Trimming removed 5 bases at V and 4 bases at J, with 18 bases between. The CDR3 sequence is CASSVGQPRVYEQYF. The CDR3 bases are TGTGCCAGTAGTGTCGGGCAGCCTCGGGTATACGAGCAGTACTTC.

This clonotype appeared a few times. CDR3 DNA: TGTGCCAGCAGTTACCGCAGCTACACTGAAGCTTTCTTT. Translating gives CASSYRSYTEAFF. This sequence joins TRBV6-2 or TRBV6-3 and TRBJ1-1; no clear D. The CDR3 extends over 13 amino acids. Germline CDR1 MNHEY, CDR2 SVGEGT. Trimming stripped 2 bases from V and 3 bases from J, with 7 bases between.